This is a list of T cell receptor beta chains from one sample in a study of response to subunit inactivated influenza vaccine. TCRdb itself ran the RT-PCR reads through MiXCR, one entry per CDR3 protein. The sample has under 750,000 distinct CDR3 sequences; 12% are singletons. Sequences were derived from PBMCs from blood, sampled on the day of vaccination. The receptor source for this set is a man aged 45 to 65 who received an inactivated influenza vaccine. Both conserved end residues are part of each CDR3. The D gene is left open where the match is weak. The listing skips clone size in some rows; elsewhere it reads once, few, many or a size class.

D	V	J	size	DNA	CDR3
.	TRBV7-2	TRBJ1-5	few	TGTGCCAGCAGCACCGGAGGGACACATAATCAGCCCCAGCATTTT	CASSTGGTHNQPQHF
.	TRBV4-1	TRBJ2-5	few	TGCGCCAGCAGCCAAGGCGGTAGCCGGGGTTTGGAGACCCAGTACTTC	CASSQGGSRGLETQYF
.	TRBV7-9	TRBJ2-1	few	TGTGCCAGCAGCAATCCCGCCCAGGGCTACAATGAGCAGTTCTTC	CASSNPAQGYNEQFF
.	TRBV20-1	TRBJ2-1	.	TGCAGTGCTAGAGCCGGGGAGCCGTACAATGAGCAGTTCTTC	CSARAGEPYNEQFF
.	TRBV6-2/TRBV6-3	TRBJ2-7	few	TGTGCCAGCAGTTCAGGGGATATGTACGAGCAGTACTTC	CASSSGDMYEQYF
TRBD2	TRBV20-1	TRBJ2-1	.	TGCAGCATTAGGAGACTAGCGACCAACTACAATGAGCAGTTCTTC	CSIRRLATNYNEQFF
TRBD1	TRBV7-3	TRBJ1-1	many	TGTGCCAGCAGCTCTGACAGGGACACTGAAGCTTTCTTT	CASSSDRDTEAFF
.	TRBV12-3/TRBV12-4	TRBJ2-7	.	TGTGCCAGCAGTTTCGCTCCGCCCAACGAGCAGTACTTC	CASSFAPPNEQYF
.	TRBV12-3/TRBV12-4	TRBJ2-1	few	TGTGCCAGCAGTCCGAACAGGGACACGGAGCAGTTCTTC	CASSPNRDTEQFF
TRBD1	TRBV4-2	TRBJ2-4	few	TGTGCCAGCAGCCAAGATCTTACTAGGACAGGGAGAAACATTCAGTACTTC	CASSQDLTRTGRNIQYF
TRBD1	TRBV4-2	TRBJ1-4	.	TGTGCCAGCAGCCAGGGGACAGGGGAAGAAAAACTGTTTTTT	CASSQGTGEEKLFF
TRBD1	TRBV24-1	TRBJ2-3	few	TGTGCCACCAGTGACACGGACAGGGGCGAGGGAGATACGCAGTATTTT	CATSDTDRGEGDTQYF
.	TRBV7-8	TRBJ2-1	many	TGTGCCAGCAGCAAAAGGGGGGTTGAGAATGAGCAGTTCTTC	CASSKRGVENEQFF
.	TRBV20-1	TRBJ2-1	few	TGCAGTGCGCTTGCGAGGGACCGATCCTACAATGAGCAGTTCTTC	CSALARDRSYNEQFF
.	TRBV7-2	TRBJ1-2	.	TGTGCCAGCAGCAAACATCCATCCAGCGCTACTAACTATGGCTACACCTTC	CASSKHPSSATNYGYTF
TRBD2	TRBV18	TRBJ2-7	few	TGTGCCAGCTCACCACGGCGGCAGGGAACTAGCGGGAGGGTCCTCTACGAGCAGTACTTC	CASSPRRQGTSGRVLYEQYF
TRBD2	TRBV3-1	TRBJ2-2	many	TGTGCCAGCAGCCAAGATAGCGGGAGTTGGACCGGGGAGCTGTTTTTT	CASSQDSGSWTGELFF
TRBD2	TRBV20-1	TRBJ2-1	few	TGCAGTGCTATATTTCCGGGACTAGCGGGTTACAATGAGCAGTTCTTC	CSAIFPGLAGYNEQFF
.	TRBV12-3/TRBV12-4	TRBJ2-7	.	TGTGCCAGCAGTTTAGCCGGAACAGGGTATAACGAGCAGTACTTC	CASSLAGTGYNEQYF
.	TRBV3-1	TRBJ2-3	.	TGTGCCAGCAGCCTGGACCACTACACAGATACGCAGTATTTT	CASSLDHYTDTQYF
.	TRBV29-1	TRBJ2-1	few	TGCAGCGTTAGGGAAGGGATCAATGAGCAGTTCTTC	CSVREGINEQFF
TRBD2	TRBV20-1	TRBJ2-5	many	TGCAGTGCTACCCGTTGGGGGACTAACAACCAAGAGACCCAGTACTTC	CSATRWGTNNQETQYF
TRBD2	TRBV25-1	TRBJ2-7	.	TGTGCCAGCAGTTCCTCGACTAGCGGGAGTGTCTACGAGCAGTACTTC	CASSSSTSGSVYEQYF
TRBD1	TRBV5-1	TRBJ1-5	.	TGCGCCAGCGGGACAGGGGAGGTGGGTCAGCCCCAGCATTTT	CASGTGEVGQPQHF
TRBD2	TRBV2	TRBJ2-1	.	TGTGCCAGCAGAGAGCTAGCGGGAGCCTCCAATGAGCAGTTCTTC	CASRELAGASNEQFF
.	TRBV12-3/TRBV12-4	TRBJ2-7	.	TGTGCCAGCAGTGGTGGCGGGGTTAGAGAGCAGTACTTC	CASSGGGVREQYF
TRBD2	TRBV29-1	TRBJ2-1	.	TGCAGCGTTGCCGAAGCGGGGGGTTACAATGAGCAGTTCTTC	CSVAEAGGYNEQFF
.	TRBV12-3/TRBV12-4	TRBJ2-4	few	TGTGCCAGCAGATCAGGGGGGAACATTCAGTACTTC	CASRSGGNIQYF
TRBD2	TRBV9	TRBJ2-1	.	TGTGCCAGCAGCCCCTGGGGGGACTACTCCTACAATGAGCAGTTCTTC	CASSPWGDYSYNEQFF
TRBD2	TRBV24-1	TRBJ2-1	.	TGTGCCACCAGTGACCCTTCACGGGGGGGGTACAATGAGCAGTTCTTC	CATSDPSRGGYNEQFF
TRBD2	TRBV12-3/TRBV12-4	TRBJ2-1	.	TGTGCCAGCAGTTTAGCGACTAGCGGGGGTTACAATGAGCAGTTCTTC	CASSLATSGGYNEQFF
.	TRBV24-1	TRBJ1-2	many	TGTGCCACCAGTGATGAAGCATATGGCTACACCTTC	CATSDEAYGYTF
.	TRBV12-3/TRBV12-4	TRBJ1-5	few	TGTGCCAGCTCAACACAGGGAGGCGGCAATCAGCCCCAGCATTTT	CASSTQGGGNQPQHF
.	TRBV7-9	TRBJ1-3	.	TGTGCCAGCAGCTTAGGACCTCATTTTGGCTCTGGAAACACCATATATTTT	CASSLGPHFGSGNTIYF
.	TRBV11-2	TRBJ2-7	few	TGTGCCAGCAGCTTAGCTTATCTGGGCTACGAGCAGTACTTC	CASSLAYLGYEQYF
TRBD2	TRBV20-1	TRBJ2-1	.	TGCAGTGCTAGAGCCCCGGGACTAGCGGGAGTTAGGAATGAGCAGTTCTTC	CSARAPGLAGVRNEQFF
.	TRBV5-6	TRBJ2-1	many	TGTGCCAGCAGCTACGAGCGGGACAGGCAGTTCTTC	CASSYERDRQFF
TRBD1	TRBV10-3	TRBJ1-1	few	TGTGCCATCAGAAGACAGGGCGATAACACTGAAGCTTTCTTT	CAIRRQGDNTEAFF
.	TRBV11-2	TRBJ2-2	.	TGTGCCAGCAGCTTAGACTTTCCCGGGGAGCTGTTTTTT	CASSLDFPGELFF
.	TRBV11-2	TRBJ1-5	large	TGTGCCAGCAGCCAGGACATGAATCAGCCCCAGCATTTT	CASSQDMNQPQHF
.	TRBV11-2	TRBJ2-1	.	TGTGCCAGCAGCTTAACAGAATCCTACAATGAGCAGTTCTTC	CASSLTESYNEQFF
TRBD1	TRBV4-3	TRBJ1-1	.	TGCGCCAGCAGTCAAGGGACAGGATTCATTTTGAACACTGAAGCTTTCTTT	CASSQGTGFILNTEAFF
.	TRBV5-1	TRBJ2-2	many	TGCGCCAGCAAAAGGGATTCGAACACCGGGGAGCTGTTTTTT	CASKRDSNTGELFF
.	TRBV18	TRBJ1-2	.	TGTGCCAGCTCACCACAAAGGGCAGACTATGGCTACACCTTC	CASSPQRADYGYTF
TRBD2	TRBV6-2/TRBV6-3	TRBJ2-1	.	TGTGCCAGCAGTTACTTAGCGGGGGGTCCCTCCTACAATGAGCAGTTCTTC	CASSYLAGGPSYNEQFF
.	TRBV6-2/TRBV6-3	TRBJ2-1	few	TGTGCCAGCATCCCCCTAGGGGGCAATGAGCAGTTCTTC	CASIPLGGNEQFF
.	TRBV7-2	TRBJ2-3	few	TGTGCCAGCAGCTTAGTATGGAGAAGCACAGATACGCAGTATTTT	CASSLVWRSTDTQYF
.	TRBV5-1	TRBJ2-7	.	TGCGCCAGCAGCTTTCGTCCCAGGAACGTCGACGAGCAGTACTTC	CASSFRPRNVDEQYF
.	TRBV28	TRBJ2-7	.	TGTGCCAGCAGTTTATCGATCGACAGTTCCTCCTACGAGCAGTACTTC	CASSLSIDSSSYEQYF
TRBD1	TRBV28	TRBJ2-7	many	TGTGCCAGCGACAGGGGGTCCTACGAGCAGTACTTC	CASDRGSYEQYF
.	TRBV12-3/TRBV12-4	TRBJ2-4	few	TGTGCCAGCAGTTCGGCCCGACAGAATATTCAGTACTTC	CASSSARQNIQYF
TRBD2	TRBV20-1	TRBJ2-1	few	TGCAGTGCTTTCCGACTAGCGGAGAACAATGAGCAGTTCTTC	CSAFRLAENNEQFF